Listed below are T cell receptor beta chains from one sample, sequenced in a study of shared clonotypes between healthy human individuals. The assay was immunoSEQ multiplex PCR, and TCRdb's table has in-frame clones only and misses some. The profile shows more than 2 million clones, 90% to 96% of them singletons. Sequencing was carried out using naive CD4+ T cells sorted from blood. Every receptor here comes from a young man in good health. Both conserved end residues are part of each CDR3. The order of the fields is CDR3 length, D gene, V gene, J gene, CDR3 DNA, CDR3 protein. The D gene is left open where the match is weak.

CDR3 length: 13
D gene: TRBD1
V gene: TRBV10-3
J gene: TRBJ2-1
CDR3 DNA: TGTGCCAACCGCCCCGGACAGGGCTTTGAGCAGTTCTTC
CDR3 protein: CANRPGQGFEQFF

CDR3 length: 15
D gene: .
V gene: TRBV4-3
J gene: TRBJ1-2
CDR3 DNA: TGCGCCAGCAGCCTTAACCCGCAGGGGCTTGAGACGGGTACCTTC
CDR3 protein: CASSLNPQGLETGTF

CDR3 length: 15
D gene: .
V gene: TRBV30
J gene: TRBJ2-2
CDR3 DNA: TGTGCCTGGAGCAGCCTTGCTGGGGGCACCGGGGAGCTGTTTTTT
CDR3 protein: CAWSSLAGGTGELFF

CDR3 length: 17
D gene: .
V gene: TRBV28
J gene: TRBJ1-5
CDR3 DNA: TGTGCCAGCAGTTTTTGGTTGTCCCAGGATAGCAATCAGCCCCAGCATTTT
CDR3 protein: CASSFWLSQDSNQPQHF

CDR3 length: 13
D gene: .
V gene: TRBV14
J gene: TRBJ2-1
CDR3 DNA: TGTGCCAGCAGCCCCCGACTAGTTGGGTTGTGGTTCTTC
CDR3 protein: CASSPRLVGLWFF

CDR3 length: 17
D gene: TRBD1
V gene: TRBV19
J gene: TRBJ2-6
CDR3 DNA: TGTGCCAGTATTAGGACAGGGGGGTCCGCCGGGGCCAACGTCCTGACTTTC
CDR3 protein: CASIRTGGSAGANVLTF

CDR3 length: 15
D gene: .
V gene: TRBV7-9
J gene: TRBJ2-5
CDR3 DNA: TGTGCCAGCAGCTTAGCGATTTACAGTCAAGAGACCCAGTACTTC
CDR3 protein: CASSLAIYSQETQYF

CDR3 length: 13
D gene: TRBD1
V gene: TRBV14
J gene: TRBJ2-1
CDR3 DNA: TGTGCCAGCAGTCGACAGGGTGGGATTGAGCAGTTCTTC
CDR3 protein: CASSRQGGIEQFF

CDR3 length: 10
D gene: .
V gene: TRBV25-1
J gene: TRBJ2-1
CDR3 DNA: TGTGCCAGCAGAGCGGTGGCGCAGTTCTTC
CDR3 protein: CASRAVAQFF

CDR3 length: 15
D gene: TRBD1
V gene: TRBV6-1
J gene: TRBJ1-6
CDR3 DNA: TGTGCCAGCAGTGCCGGACAGGCGTGGAGGTCACCCCTCCACTTT
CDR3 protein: CASSAGQAWRSPLHF

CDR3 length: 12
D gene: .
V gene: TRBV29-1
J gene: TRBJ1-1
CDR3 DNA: TGCAGCGTTGGGTCTGGGGCTCTCGGAGCTTTCTTT
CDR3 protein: CSVGSGALGAFF

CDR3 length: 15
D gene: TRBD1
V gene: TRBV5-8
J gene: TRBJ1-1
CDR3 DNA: TGTGCCAGCAGCACATACAGGGGGCGATACACTGAAGCTTTCTTT
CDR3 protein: CASSTYRGRYTEAFF

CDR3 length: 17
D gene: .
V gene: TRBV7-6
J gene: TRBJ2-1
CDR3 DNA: TGTGCCAGCAGCTTAGCGCGGCCCGGGACATTATACAATGAGCAGTTCTTC
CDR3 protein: CASSLARPGTLYNEQFF

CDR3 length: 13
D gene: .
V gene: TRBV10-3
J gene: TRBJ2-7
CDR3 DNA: TGTGCCACCCACGATTCGCCGGCCTACGAGCAGTACTTC
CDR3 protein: CATHDSPAYEQYF

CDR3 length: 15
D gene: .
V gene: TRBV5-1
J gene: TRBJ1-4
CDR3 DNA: TGCGCCAGCAGCCCCCCGTCGGGGGACAACGAAAAACTGTTTTTT
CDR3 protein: CASSPPSGDNEKLFF

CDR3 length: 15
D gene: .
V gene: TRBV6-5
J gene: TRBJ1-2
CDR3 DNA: TGTGCCAGCAGTTACTCGCCCCGGGACGGCTATGGCTACACCTTC
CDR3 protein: CASSYSPRDGYGYTF

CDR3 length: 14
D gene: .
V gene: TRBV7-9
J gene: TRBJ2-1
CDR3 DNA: TGTGCCAGCAGCTTCAGAGAGCTGCGCAATGAGCAGTTCTTC
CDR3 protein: CASSFRELRNEQFF